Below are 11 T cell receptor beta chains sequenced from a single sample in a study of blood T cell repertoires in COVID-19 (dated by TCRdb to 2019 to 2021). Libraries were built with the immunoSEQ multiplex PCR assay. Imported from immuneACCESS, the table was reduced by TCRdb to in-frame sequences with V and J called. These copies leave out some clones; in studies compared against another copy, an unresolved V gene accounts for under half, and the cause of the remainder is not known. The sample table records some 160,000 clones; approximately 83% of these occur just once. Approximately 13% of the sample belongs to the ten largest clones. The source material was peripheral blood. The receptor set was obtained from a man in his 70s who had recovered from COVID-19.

The CDR3 bases are TGTGCCAGCAGCAGGACAGGGGCAACTAATGAAAAACTGTTTTTT. This sequence encodes CASSRTGATNEKLFF. The chain recombines TRBV6-5 with TRBJ1-4; 9 bases match TRBD1. Looked up from germline, CDR1 is MNHEY and CDR2 is SVGAGI. The length of the CDR3 is 15 residues. The V and J ends lost 6 bases and 0 bases, in that order; junction bases with no gene match: 2.

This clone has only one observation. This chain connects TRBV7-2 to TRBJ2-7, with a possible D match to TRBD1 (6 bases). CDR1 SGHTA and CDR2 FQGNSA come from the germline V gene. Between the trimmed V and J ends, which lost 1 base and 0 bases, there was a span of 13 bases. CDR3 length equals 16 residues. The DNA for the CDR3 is TGTGCCAGCAGCTTAGAAGGGGGATCCCTCTCCTACGAGCAGTACTTC. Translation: CASSLEGGSLSYEQYF. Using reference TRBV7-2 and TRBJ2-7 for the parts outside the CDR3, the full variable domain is GAGVSQSPSNKVTEKGKDVELRCDPISGHTALYWYRQSLGQGLEFLIYFQGNSAPDKSGLPSDRFSAERTGGSVSTLTIQRTQQEDSAVYLCASSLEGGSLSYEQYFGPGTRLTVT.

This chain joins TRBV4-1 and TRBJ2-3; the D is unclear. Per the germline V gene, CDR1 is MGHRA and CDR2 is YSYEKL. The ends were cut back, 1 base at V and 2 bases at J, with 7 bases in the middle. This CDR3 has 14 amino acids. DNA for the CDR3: TGCGCCAGCAGCCAAGCCCTCTCCACAGATACGCAGTATTTT. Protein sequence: CASSQALSTDTQYF.

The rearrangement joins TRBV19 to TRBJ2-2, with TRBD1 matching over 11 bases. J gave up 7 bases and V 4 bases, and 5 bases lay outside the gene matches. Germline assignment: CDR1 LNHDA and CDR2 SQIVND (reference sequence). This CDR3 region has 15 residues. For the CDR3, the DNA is TGTGCCAGTAGTAAGGACAGGGGGCTCAACGGGGAGCTGTTTTTT. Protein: CASSKDRGLNGELFF. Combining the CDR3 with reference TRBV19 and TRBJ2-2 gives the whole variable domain DGGITQSPKYLFRKEGQNVTLSCEQNLNHDAMYWYRQDPGQGLRLIYYSQIVNDFQKGDIAEGYSVSREKKESFPLTVTSAQKNPTAFYLCASSKDRGLNGELFFGEGSRLTVL.

CDR3 protein: CASSLNGEDSNQPQHF. CDR3 coding DNA: TGTGCCAGCAGCTTGAACGGAGAGGATAGCAATCAGCCCCAGCATTTT. The chain joins TRBV5-4 to TRBJ1-5; D not resolved. Per the germline V gene, CDR1 is SGHNT and CDR2 is YYREEE (reference sequence). V dropped 1 base and J dropped 0 bases, with 11 bases sitting between them. This CDR3 is built from 16 residues. Looking up the rest from reference TRBV5-4 and TRBJ1-5 gives the full variable domain: ETGVTQSPTHLIKTRGQQVTLRCSSQSGHNTVSWYQQALGQGPQFIFQYYREEENGRGNFPPRFSGLQFPNYSSELNVNALELDDSALYLCASSLNGEDSNQPQHFGDGTRLSIL.

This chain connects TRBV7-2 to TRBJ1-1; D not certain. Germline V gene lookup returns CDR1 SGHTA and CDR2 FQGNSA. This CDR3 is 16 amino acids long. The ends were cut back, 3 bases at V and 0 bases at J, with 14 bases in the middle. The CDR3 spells CASSFSSQVLNTEAFF. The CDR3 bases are TGTGCCAGCAGCTTCTCGTCCCAGGTGCTGAACACTGAAGCTTTCTTT.

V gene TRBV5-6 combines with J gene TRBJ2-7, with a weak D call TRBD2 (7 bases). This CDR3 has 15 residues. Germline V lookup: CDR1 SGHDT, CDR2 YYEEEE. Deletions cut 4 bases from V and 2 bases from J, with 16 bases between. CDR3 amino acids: CASSPGGRGAYEQYF. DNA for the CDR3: TGTGCCAGCAGCCCGGGGGGCAGGGGCGCCTACGAGCAGTACTTC.

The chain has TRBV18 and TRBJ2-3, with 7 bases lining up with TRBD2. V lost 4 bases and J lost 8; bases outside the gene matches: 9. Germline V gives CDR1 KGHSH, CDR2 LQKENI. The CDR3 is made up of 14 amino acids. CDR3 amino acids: CASSLNAGEGTQYF. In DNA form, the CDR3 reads TGTGCCAGCTCACTAAACGCGGGAGAGGGTACGCAGTATTTT.

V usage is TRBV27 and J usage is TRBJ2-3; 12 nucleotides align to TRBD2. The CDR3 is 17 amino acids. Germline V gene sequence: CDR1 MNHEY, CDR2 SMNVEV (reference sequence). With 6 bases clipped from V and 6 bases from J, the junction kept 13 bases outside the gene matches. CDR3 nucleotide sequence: TGTGCCAGCAGACCCCTAGCGGGAGGGCCTGTGGTGGATACGCAGTATTTT. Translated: CASRPLAGGPVVDTQYF.

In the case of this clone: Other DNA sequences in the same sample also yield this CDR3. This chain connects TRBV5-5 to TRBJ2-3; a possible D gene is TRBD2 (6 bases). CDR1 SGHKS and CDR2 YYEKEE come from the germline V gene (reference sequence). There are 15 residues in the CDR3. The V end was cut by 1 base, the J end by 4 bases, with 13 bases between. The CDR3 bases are TGTGCCAGCAGCTTGCAGGCGGGACTGGCAGATACGCAGTATTTT. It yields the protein CASSLQAGLADTQYF.

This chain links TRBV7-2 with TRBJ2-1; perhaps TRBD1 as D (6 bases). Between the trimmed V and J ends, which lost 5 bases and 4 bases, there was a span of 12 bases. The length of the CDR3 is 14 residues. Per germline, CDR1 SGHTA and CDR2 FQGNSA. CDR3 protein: CASSGRTGYNEQFF. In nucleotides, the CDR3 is TGTGCCAGCAGCGGCCGAACAGGGTACAATGAGCAGTTCTTC. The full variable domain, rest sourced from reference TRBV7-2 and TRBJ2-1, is GAGVSQSPSNKVTEKGKDVELRCDPISGHTALYWYRQSLGQGLEFLIYFQGNSAPDKSGLPSDRFSAERTGGSVSTLTIQRTQQEDSAVYLCASSGRTGYNEQFFGPGTRLTVL.